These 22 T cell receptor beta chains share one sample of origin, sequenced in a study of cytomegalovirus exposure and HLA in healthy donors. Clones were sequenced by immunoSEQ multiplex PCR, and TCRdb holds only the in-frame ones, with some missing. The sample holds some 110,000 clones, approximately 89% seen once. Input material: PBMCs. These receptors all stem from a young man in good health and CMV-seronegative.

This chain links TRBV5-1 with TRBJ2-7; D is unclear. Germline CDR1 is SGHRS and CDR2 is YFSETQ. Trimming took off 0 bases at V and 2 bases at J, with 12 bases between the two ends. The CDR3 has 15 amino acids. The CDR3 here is CASSLDVGAPYEQYF. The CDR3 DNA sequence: TGCGCCAGCAGCTTGGATGTGGGCGCTCCCTACGAGCAGTACTTC.

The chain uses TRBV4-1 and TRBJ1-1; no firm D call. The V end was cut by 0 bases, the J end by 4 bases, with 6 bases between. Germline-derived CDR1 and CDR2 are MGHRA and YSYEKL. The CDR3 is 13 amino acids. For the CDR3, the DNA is TGCGCCAGCAGCCAAGAGTGGAGCACTGAAGCTTTCTTT. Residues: CASSQEWSTEAFF.

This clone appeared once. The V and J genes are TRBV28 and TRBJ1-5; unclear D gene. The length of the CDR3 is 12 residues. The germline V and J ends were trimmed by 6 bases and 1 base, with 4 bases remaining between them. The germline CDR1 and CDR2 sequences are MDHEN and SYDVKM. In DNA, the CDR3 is TGTGCCAGCAGAACAAGCAATCAGCCCCAGCATTTT. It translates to CASRTSNQPQHF.

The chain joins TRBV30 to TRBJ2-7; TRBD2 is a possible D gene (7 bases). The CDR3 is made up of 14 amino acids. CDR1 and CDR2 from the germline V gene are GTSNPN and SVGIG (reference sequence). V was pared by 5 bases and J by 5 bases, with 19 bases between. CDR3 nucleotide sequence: TGTGCCTGGGCTCGGGGGGCCGAGCTCCACGAGCAGTACTTC. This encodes CAWARGAELHEQYF.

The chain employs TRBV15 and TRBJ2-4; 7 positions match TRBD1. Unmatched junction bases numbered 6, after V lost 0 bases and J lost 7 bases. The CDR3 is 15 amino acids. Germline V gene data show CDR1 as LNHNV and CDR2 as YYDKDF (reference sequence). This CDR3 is CATSRDGPGQNIQYF. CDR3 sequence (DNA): TGTGCCACCAGCAGAGATGGTCCGGGACAGAACATTCAGTACTTC.

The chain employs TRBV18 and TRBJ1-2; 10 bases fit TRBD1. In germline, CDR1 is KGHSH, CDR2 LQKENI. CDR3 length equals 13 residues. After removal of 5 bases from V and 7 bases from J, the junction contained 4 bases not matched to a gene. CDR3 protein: CASSTGTGVGYTF. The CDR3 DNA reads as TGTGCCAGCTCAACCGGGACAGGGGTTGGCTACACCTTC. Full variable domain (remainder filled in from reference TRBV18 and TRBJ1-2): NAGVMQNPRHLVRRRGQEARLRCSPMKGHSHVYWYRQLPEEGLKFMVYLQKENIIDESGMPKERFSAEFPKEGPSILRIQQVVRGDSAAYFCASSTGTGVGYTFGSGTRLTVV.

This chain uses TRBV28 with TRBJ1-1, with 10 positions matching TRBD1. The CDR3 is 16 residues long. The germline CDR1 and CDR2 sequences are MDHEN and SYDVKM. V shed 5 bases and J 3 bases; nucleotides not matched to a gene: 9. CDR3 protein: CASSLRTGGLDTEAFF. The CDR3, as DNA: TGTGCCAGCAGTCTCCGGACAGGGGGTCTGGACACTGAAGCTTTCTTT.

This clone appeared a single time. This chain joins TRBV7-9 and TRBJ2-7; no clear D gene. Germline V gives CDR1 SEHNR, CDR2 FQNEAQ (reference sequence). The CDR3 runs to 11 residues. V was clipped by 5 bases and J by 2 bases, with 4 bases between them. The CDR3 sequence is CASSATYEQYF. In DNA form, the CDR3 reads TGTGCCAGCAGCGCTACCTACGAGCAGTACTTC.

As DNA, the CDR3 is TGTGCCAGCAGTTTTTTTCTCGGTCCCTACGAGCAGTACTTC. This sequence encodes CASSFFLGPYEQYF. V and J are TRBV28 and TRBJ2-7, with D uncertain. CDR1 and CDR2 (germline): MDHEN, SYDVKM. Trimming took off 3 bases at V and 2 bases at J, with 11 bases between the two ends. The length of the CDR3 is 14 residues.

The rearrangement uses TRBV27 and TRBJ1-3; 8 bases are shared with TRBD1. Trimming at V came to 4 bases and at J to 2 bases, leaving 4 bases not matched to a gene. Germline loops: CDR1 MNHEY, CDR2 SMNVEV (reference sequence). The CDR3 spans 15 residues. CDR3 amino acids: CASSSLTGAGNTIYF. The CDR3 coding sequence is TGTGCCAGCAGTTCCTTGACAGGGGCTGGAAACACCATATATTTT.

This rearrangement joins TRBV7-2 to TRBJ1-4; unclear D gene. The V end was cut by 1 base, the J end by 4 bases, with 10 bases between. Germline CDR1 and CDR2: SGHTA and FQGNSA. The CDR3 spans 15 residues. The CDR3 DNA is TGTGCCAGCAGCTTAGTTAGGAGGGATAATGAAAAACTGTTTTTT. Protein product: CASSLVRRDNEKLFF.

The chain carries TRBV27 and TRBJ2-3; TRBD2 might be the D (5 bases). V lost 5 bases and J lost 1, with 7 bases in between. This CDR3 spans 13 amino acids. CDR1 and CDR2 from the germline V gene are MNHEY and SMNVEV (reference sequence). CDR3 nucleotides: TGTGCCAGCAGTCGGGGAGGCACAGATACGCAGTATTTT. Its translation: CASSRGGTDTQYF.

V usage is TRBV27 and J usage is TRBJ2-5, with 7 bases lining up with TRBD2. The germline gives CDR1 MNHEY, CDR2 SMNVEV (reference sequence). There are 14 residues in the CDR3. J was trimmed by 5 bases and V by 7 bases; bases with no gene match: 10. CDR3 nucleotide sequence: TGTGCCAGCAAAGAGTTCCTGGGGGGGGAGACCCAGTACTTC. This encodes CASKEFLGGETQYF.

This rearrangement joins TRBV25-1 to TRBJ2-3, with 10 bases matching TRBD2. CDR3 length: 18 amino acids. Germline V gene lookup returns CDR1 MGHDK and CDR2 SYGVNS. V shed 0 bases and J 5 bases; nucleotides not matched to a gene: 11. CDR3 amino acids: CASSEYGRAGGPEDTQYF. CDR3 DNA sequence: TGTGCCAGCAGTGAATATGGGAGAGCGGGAGGGCCGGAAGATACGCAGTATTTT. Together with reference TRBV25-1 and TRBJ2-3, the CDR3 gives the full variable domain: EADIYQTPRYLVIGTGKKITLECSQTMGHDKMYWYQQDPGMELHLIHYSYGVNSTEKGDLSSESTVSRIRTEHFPLTLESARPSHTSQYLCASSEYGRAGGPEDTQYFGPGTRLTVL.

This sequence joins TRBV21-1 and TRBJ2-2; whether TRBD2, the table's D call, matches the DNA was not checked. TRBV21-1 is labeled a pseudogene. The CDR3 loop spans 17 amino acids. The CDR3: CASSKRRDRTNTGELFF. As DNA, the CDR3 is TGTGCCAGCAGCAAAAGGAGGGACCGCACGAACACCGGGGAGCTGTTTTTT.

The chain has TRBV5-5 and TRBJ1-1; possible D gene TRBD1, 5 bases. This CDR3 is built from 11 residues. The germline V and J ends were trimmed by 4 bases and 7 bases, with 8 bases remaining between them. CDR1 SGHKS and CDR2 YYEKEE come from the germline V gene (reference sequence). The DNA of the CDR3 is TGTGCCAGCAGCGAAGGGGTTGAAGCTTTCTTT. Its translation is CASSEGVEAFF.

As DNA, the CDR3 is TGTGCCAGCAGTTACTATTGGACAGGGACAGGCGAGCAGTACTTC. Its protein product is CASSYYWTGTGEQYF. The J gene is TRBJ2-7, the V gene TRBV6-6, with 8 bases identical to TRBD1. V was pared by 1 base and J by 6 bases, with 8 bases of the junction left unmatched. This CDR3 is 15 amino acids long. Germline V gene data show CDR1 as MNHNY and CDR2 as SVGAGI (reference sequence).

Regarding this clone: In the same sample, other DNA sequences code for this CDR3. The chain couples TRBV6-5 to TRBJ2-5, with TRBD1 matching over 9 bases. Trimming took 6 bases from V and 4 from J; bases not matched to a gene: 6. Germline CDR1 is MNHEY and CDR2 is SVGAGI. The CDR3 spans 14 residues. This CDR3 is CASSPTGGRETQYF. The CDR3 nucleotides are TGTGCCAGCAGCCCGACAGGGGGACGAGAGACCCAGTACTTC.

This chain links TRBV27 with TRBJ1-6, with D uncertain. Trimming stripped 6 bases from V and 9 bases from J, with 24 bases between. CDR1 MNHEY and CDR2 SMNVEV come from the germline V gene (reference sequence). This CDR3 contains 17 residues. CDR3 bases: TGTGCCAGCAGCATCGGACCTAGCGGTTTTTGGGTTTCACCCCTCCACTTT. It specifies CASSIGPSGFWVSPLHF.

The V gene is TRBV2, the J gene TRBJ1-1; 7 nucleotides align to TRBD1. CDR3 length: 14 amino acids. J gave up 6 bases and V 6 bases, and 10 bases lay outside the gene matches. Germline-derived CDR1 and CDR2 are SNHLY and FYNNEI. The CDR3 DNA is TGTGCCAGCAGCGACAGGGTCTCGTTCCCTGAAGCTTTCTTT. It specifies CASSDRVSFPEAFF.

DNA of the CDR3: TGTGCCAGCAGTTTGGGCCTCAGCACAGATACGCAGTATTTT. The encoded protein is CASSLGLSTDTQYF. The chain joins TRBV27 to TRBJ2-3; D unresolved. With 3 bases removed from V and 0 bases from J, the gap between germline ends came to 7 bases. Germline-derived CDR1 and CDR2 are MNHEY and SMNVEV (reference sequence). The CDR3 is made up of 14 amino acids.

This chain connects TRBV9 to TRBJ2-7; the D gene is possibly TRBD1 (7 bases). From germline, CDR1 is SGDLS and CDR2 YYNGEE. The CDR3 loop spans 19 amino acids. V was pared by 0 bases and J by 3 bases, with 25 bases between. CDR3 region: CASSVVEWRDSASVYEQYF. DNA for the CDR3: TGTGCCAGCAGCGTAGTAGAATGGCGGGACAGTGCCTCAGTCTACGAGCAGTACTTC.